These T cell receptor beta chains were read from a single sample in a study of OX40 agonist ivuxolimab in advanced cancers. Sequencing used immunoSEQ multiplex PCR; TCRdb keeps in-frame clones, though not all of them. This sample carries about 24,000 clones, roughly 88% of them seen once, and the ten largest clones take 25% to 30%. The material sequenced was CD4+ or CD8+ T cells sorted from blood, taken in a trial of the OX40 agonist ivuxolimab. Receptor source: an adult with an advanced solid tumor such as melanoma, head and neck, liver or kidney cancer. Each CDR3 is given with its conserved first and last residue. The order of the fields is clone size, V gene, J gene, D gene, CDR3 DNA, CDR3 protein. D genes are given only for firm matches. A clone size is listed for some rows: how often the clone was seen (once, few, many), or a class if it is expanded.

clone size: few
V gene: TRBV5-4
J gene: TRBJ2-7
D gene: -
CDR3 DNA: TGTGCCAGCAGCCCCCGATCGAGCTACGAGCAGTACTTC
CDR3 protein: CASSPRSSYEQYF

clone size: -
V gene: TRBV4-1
J gene: TRBJ2-7
D gene: -
CDR3 DNA: TGCGCCAGCAGCCACCCGGGGCTAGCCTACGAGCAGTACTTC
CDR3 protein: CASSHPGLAYEQYF

clone size: -
V gene: TRBV6-6
J gene: TRBJ1-2
D gene: -
CDR3 DNA: TGTGCCAGCGAGGGGGAGACGCCAGTTTGGAACTATGGCTACACCTTC
CDR3 protein: CASEGETPVWNYGYTF

clone size: -
V gene: TRBV28
J gene: TRBJ2-7
D gene: TRBD2
CDR3 DNA: TGTGCCAGCAGTTTTGGGGGGGTCGAGCAGTACTTC
CDR3 protein: CASSFGGVEQYF

clone size: -
V gene: TRBV5-4
J gene: TRBJ2-1
D gene: -
CDR3 DNA: TGTGCCAGCAGCTGGGGGCCGGATCTGCGGGACAATGAGCAGTTCTTC
CDR3 protein: CASSWGPDLRDNEQFF

clone size: -
V gene: TRBV27
J gene: TRBJ2-7
D gene: TRBD1
CDR3 DNA: TGTGCCAGCAGTTTATGGACAGGGAAACACGAGCAGTACTTC
CDR3 protein: CASSLWTGKHEQYF

clone size: -
V gene: TRBV5-4
J gene: TRBJ2-1
D gene: TRBD2
CDR3 DNA: TGTGCCCGAACTAGCGAGAAATCCTACAATGAGCAGTTCTTC
CDR3 protein: CARTSEKSYNEQFF

clone size: -
V gene: TRBV25-1
J gene: TRBJ2-7
D gene: TRBD2
CDR3 DNA: TGTGCCAGCAGTGATTGGATGGGGGGGGGTGAGCAGTACTTC
CDR3 protein: CASSDWMGGGEQYF

clone size: -
V gene: TRBV6-5
J gene: TRBJ1-1
D gene: -
CDR3 DNA: TGTGCCAGCAGTTTCGGATCCCAGAACACTGAAGCTTTCTTT
CDR3 protein: CASSFGSQNTEAFF

clone size: -
V gene: TRBV9
J gene: TRBJ2-7
D gene: TRBD1
CDR3 DNA: TGTGCCAGCAGCCCTTGGGACAGATCCTACGAGCAGTACTTC
CDR3 protein: CASSPWDRSYEQYF

clone size: -
V gene: TRBV7-9
J gene: TRBJ1-2
D gene: -
CDR3 DNA: TGTGCCAGCAGCATCCTTGATCTACACGGGGGCTACACCTTC
CDR3 protein: CASSILDLHGGYTF

clone size: -
V gene: TRBV5-4
J gene: TRBJ2-1
D gene: TRBD1
CDR3 DNA: TGTGCCAGCAGCAGACGACAGGGGGCTGAGGATGAGCAGTTCTTC
CDR3 protein: CASSRRQGAEDEQFF

clone size: -
V gene: TRBV5-1
J gene: TRBJ2-5
D gene: -
CDR3 DNA: TGCGCCAGCAGCTTGGGGCAAGAGGCCCAGTACTTC
CDR3 protein: CASSLGQEAQYF

clone size: -
V gene: TRBV19
J gene: TRBJ2-3
D gene: -
CDR3 DNA: TGTGCCAGTAGTATGGTCCGCACAGATACGCAGTATTTT
CDR3 protein: CASSMVRTDTQYF

clone size: -
V gene: TRBV28
J gene: TRBJ2-4
D gene: -
CDR3 DNA: TGTGCCAGCAGTTTATCCGGGAAGGGGGCCAAAAACATTCAGTACTTC
CDR3 protein: CASSLSGKGAKNIQYF

clone size: -
V gene: TRBV10-2
J gene: TRBJ2-6
D gene: TRBD2
CDR3 DNA: TGCGCCAGCAGTGGGACTAGCGGGAGGGAGAATGGGGCCAACGTCCTGACTTTC
CDR3 protein: CASSGTSGRENGANVLTF

clone size: -
V gene: TRBV7-9
J gene: TRBJ2-4
D gene: -
CDR3 DNA: TGTGCCAGCAGCTTCTTAGCGGCAGCCAAAAACATTCAGTACTTC
CDR3 protein: CASSFLAAAKNIQYF

clone size: -
V gene: TRBV5-4
J gene: TRBJ2-7
D gene: TRBD1
CDR3 DNA: TGTGCCAGCAGCTTGGAACAGGGGGCCGGCGAGCAGTACTTC
CDR3 protein: CASSLEQGAGEQYF

clone size: -
V gene: TRBV2
J gene: TRBJ2-2
D gene: TRBD2
CDR3 DNA: TGTGCCAGCTATTACAGTAGCGGGAGGGCCGCCACCGGGGAGCTGTTTTTT
CDR3 protein: CASYYSSGRAATGELFF

clone size: -
V gene: TRBV15
J gene: TRBJ2-7
D gene: -
CDR3 DNA: TGTGCCACCAGCAGACTCGGGGGATCCTACGAGCAGTACTTC
CDR3 protein: CATSRLGGSYEQYF

clone size: -
V gene: TRBV5-8
J gene: TRBJ1-4
D gene: -
CDR3 DNA: TGTGCCAGCAGCTTGTGGCCCGGATCAACTAATGAAAAACTGTTTTTT
CDR3 protein: CASSLWPGSTNEKLFF

clone size: -
V gene: TRBV9
J gene: TRBJ2-7
D gene: -
CDR3 DNA: TGTGCCAGCAGCCCGATGGACCCTGGGGAGCAGTACTTC
CDR3 protein: CASSPMDPGEQYF

clone size: -
V gene: TRBV15
J gene: TRBJ2-1
D gene: TRBD1
CDR3 DNA: TGTGCCACCACTCCACAGGACAGGGGCCCCCTGAATGAGCAGTTCTTC
CDR3 protein: CATTPQDRGPLNEQFF

clone size: -
V gene: TRBV7-3
J gene: TRBJ2-1
D gene: TRBD2
CDR3 DNA: TGTGCCAGCAGCCCGACTAGCGGGGGGCCCTACAATGAGCAGTTCTTC
CDR3 protein: CASSPTSGGPYNEQFF

clone size: large
V gene: TRBV15
J gene: TRBJ2-7
D gene: -
CDR3 DNA: TGTGCCACCAGCACGGACAGTTCCTACGAGCAGTACTTC
CDR3 protein: CATSTDSSYEQYF

clone size: -
V gene: TRBV27
J gene: TRBJ2-7
D gene: TRBD1
CDR3 DNA: TGTGCCAGCAGTCCGTGGGACAGGCAACTGTACGAGCAGTACTTC
CDR3 protein: CASSPWDRQLYEQYF

clone size: -
V gene: TRBV27
J gene: TRBJ1-6
D gene: -
CDR3 DNA: TGTGCCAGCAGTTTAGGGTTTCCGTGGTCACCCCTCCACTTT
CDR3 protein: CASSLGFPWSPLHF

clone size: -
V gene: TRBV5-4
J gene: TRBJ1-2
D gene: -
CDR3 DNA: TGTGCCAGCAGCTTGTTCCAGGGAACTAACTATGGCTACACCTTC
CDR3 protein: CASSLFQGTNYGYTF

clone size: -
V gene: TRBV5-1
J gene: TRBJ1-2
D gene: TRBD1
CDR3 DNA: TGCGCCAGCAGCTTGGAGTGGGACAGGGGGAGCTACACCTTC
CDR3 protein: CASSLEWDRGSYTF

clone size: -
V gene: TRBV6-1
J gene: TRBJ1-5
D gene: -
CDR3 DNA: TGTGCCAGCAGTGAAGAGGAAGGGTCAAATCAGCCCCAGCATTTT
CDR3 protein: CASSEEEGSNQPQHF

clone size: -
V gene: TRBV2
J gene: TRBJ2-7
D gene: -
CDR3 DNA: TGTGCCAGCATGGGGTGGGGAGTCGACGAGCAGTACTTC
CDR3 protein: CASMGWGVDEQYF

clone size: few
V gene: TRBV29-1
J gene: TRBJ2-7
D gene: TRBD1
CDR3 DNA: TGCAGCGCAGGGATGGGGCAGGGGGTCGACGAGCAGTACTTC
CDR3 protein: CSAGMGQGVDEQYF

clone size: once
V gene: TRBV6-6
J gene: TRBJ1-2
D gene: TRBD1
CDR3 DNA: TGTGCCAGCAGTCAAGACAGGGGAAGGAGTGGCTACACCTTC
CDR3 protein: CASSQDRGRSGYTF

clone size: -
V gene: TRBV7-9
J gene: TRBJ2-1
D gene: TRBD2
CDR3 DNA: TGTGCCAGCAGCCCCCACGAAGCGGGAAGGGGTGAGCAGTTCTTC
CDR3 protein: CASSPHEAGRGEQFF

clone size: -
V gene: TRBV27
J gene: TRBJ2-1
D gene: -
CDR3 DNA: TGTGCCAGCAGTTTGCAGGAGAGCTCCTACAATGAGCAGTTCTTC
CDR3 protein: CASSLQESSYNEQFF

clone size: -
V gene: TRBV28
J gene: TRBJ2-4
D gene: -
CDR3 DNA: TGTGCCAGCAGTTTAATCGGTAGGAACATTCAGTACTTC
CDR3 protein: CASSLIGRNIQYF

clone size: -
V gene: TRBV15
J gene: TRBJ2-2
D gene: TRBD2
CDR3 DNA: TGTGCCACCAGCAGAGATGGGGACTACCCGACCGGGGAGCTGTTTTTT
CDR3 protein: CATSRDGDYPTGELFF

clone size: -
V gene: TRBV21-1
J gene: TRBJ2-7
D gene: -
CDR3 DNA: TGTGCCAGCGGTTTAAGGGCAGCACGGGAGCAGTACTTC
CDR3 protein: CASGLRAAREQYF

clone size: -
V gene: TRBV28
J gene: TRBJ2-7
D gene: TRBD1
CDR3 DNA: TGTGCCAGCAGTTTTTTCGGGACAGGGTTGGGTGAGCAGTACTTC
CDR3 protein: CASSFFGTGLGEQYF

clone size: -
V gene: TRBV10-2
J gene: TRBJ2-7
D gene: -
CDR3 DNA: TGCGCCAGCAGTGAGTCGTGGCAGGACTACGAGCAGTACTTC
CDR3 protein: CASSESWQDYEQYF